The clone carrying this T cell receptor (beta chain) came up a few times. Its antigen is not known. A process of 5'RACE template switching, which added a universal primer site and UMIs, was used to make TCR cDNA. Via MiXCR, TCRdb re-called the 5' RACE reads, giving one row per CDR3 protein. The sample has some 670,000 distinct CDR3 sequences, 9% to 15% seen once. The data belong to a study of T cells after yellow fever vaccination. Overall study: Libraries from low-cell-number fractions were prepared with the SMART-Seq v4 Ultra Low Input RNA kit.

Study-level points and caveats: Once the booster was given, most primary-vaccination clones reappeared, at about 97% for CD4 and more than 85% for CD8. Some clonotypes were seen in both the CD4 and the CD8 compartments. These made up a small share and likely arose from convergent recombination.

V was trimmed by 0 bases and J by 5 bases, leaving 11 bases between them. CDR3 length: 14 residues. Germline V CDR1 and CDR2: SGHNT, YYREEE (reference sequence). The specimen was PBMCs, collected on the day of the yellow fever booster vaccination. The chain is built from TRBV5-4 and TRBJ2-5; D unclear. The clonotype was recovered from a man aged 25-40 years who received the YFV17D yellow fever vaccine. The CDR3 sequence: CASSLVATSETQYF. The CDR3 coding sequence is TGTGCCAGCAGCTTGGTGGCTACAAGCGAGACCCAGTACTTC.